The subject of this entry is one T cell receptor beta chain. From the RT-PCR reads, TCRdb called clonotypes with MiXCR, one entry per CDR3 protein. Of around 90,000 distinct CDR3 sequences in the sample, around 46% are singletons; the top ten hold roughly two thirds. The data were obtained in a study of patients and donors after allogeneic stem cell transplantation. The CDR3 covers 15 residues. Per the germline V gene, CDR1 is LGHDT and CDR2 is YNNKEL (reference sequence). V was shortened by 4 bases and J by 2 bases, with 11 bases between the two germline ends. The sequence derives from a human donor who was either an allogeneic HSCT recipient or a stem cell or donor lymphocyte infusion donor (not recorded which). It is not recorded whose cells these are; they may come from a transplant donor. The rearrangement uses TRBV3-1 and TRBJ1-4, with D maybe TRBD1 (5 bases). The sequencing sample was made of blood, either unsorted or a sorted T cell fraction (not recorded which). CDR3 residues: CASSPGGMTNEKLFF. The CDR3 nucleotides read TGTGCCAGCAGCCCGGGGGGAATGACTAATGAAAAACTGTTTTTT.